Only a few counts were recorded for the clone carrying this T cell receptor beta chain. Its antigen is as yet unknown. The data belong to a study of blood T cells in healthy people across ages. For the second PCR, which ran for roughly 7 to 11 cycles, a sample-barcoded 5' primer and a J-beta primer mix were used. MiXCR, applied by TCRdb to the 5' RACE reads, yields one record per CDR3 protein. The repertoire holds about 970,000 distinct CDR3 sequences, with just over 50% as singletons. Investigators took approximately 10 milliliters of peripheral blood from every donor. Total RNA, at least 6 micrograms per sample, came from PBMCs. The ends were cut back, 2 bases at V and 4 bases at J, with 11 bases in the middle. Germline CDR1 reads MNHNY; CDR2 reads SVGAGI (reference sequence). The CDR3 consists of 14 residues. Study-wide results and limits: Reliance upon unsorted PBMCs precluded definitive naive versus antigen-experienced comparison.

This receptor was obtained from a woman aged 60-75 years in good health. The rearrangement joins TRBV6-6 to TRBJ1-2, with D hard to call. The sample consisted of blood. CDR3 bases: TGTGCCAGCAGTTACAGATTGAGTGGCTATGGCTACACCTTC. Amino acids: CASSYRLSGYGYTF.